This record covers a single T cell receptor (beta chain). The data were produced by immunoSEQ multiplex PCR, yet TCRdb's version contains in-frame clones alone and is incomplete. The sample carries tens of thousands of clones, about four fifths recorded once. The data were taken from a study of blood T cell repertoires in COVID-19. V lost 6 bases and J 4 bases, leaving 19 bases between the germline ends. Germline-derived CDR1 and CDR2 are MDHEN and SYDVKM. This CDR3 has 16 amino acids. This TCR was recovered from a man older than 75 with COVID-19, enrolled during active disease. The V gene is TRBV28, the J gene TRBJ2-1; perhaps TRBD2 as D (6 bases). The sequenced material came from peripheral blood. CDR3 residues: CASRHLAGLQYNEQFF. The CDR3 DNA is TGTGCCAGCAGACACCTGGCGGGGCTACAGTACAATGAGCAGTTCTTC.